The clone carrying this TCR beta chain was seen ten or more times. Its matching antigen is unknown. Samples each supplied around 600 ng of bulk tumor genomic DNA as template. From each primary tumor, several far-apart biopsies were obtained during surgery. The patients were newly diagnosed with non-small cell lung cancer, had not been treated, and had curative surgery. This CDR3 comprises 16 residues. In germline, CDR1 is SNHLY, CDR2 FYNNEI. Trimming removed 6 bases at V and 4 bases at J, with 21 bases between. The data stem from a study of immune heterogeneity within non-small cell lung tumors. Study-level information: Among the tumors, several were squamous cell carcinomas, roughly 9 were non-squamous carcinomas and 1 was not otherwise specified.

General study results and limits: Each patient largely had their own distinct set of high-frequency T-cell receptor beta clonotypes. Recurrence of the same dominant CDR3 beta clonotypes was seen across tumor sites within a patient, and site-unique high-frequency clones were present alongside them.

Multiplex PCR was performed with 32 V and 13 J primers, and it amplified TCR beta CDR3. Using its own MiXCR run on the multiplex PCR reads, TCRdb lists one record per CDR3 protein. The profile covers roughly 11,000 distinct CDR3 sequences, with 25% to 30% appearing a single time and about 19% taken by the ten largest. This chain links TRBV2 with TRBJ1-1, with a weak D call TRBD1 (5 bases). Sequencing used lung tumor tissue. The receptor was isolated from a woman in her 50s with non-small cell lung cancer. The CDR3 sequence is CASSWVRAGMGTEAFF. The CDR3 DNA follows: TGTGCCAGCAGCTGGGTTCGGGCAGGGATGGGCACTGAAGCTTTCTTT. The full variable domain, rest sourced from reference TRBV2 and TRBJ1-1, is EPEVTQTPSHQVTQMGQEVILRCVPISNHLYFYWYRQILGQKVEFLVSFYNNEISEKSEIFDDQFSVERPDGSNFTLKIRSTKLEDSAMYFCASSWVRAGMGTEAFFGQGTRLTVV.